This T cell receptor beta chain was recorded in a study of blood T cell repertoires in COVID-19 (dated by TCRdb to 2019 to 2021). About the full investigation: Collaborator samples came from the United States, Italy and Spain and covered acute and convalescent phases of COVID-19. Sample metadata almost always included a de-identified subject ID, COVID-19 status, age in years and sex. The prospective study material was composed of cDNA or gDNA derived from T cells, B-cell-depleted T cells, or PBMCs. Where HLA class I and class II types were available, the types were taken from metadata supplied by the sample provider, not from assay-based typing. The dataset comprised deeply sampled blood TCRbeta repertoires from subjects exposed to, actively infected with, or recovered from COVID-19. The repertoires were made available in a free public database intended to serve as a resource for research on the immune response to SARS-CoV-2. The samples were drawn from two sources: the first 160 participants of the ongoing ImmuneRACE study, and about 1,300 subjects contributed by 6 global collaborators.

TCRbeta CDR3 regions were amplified from genomic DNA using the immunoSEQ Assay, a bias-controlled multiplex PCR. The source study handled its data this way. The number of nucleated cells in each sample was estimated by amplification of reference gene primers within the assay. To quantify the absolute abundance of each unique TCRbeta CDR3 rearrangement, sequence reads were collapsed and filtered. Productive Simpson clonality was computed per sample as the square root of Simpson's diversity index over productive rearrangements. Imported from immuneACCESS, the table was reduced by TCRdb to in-frame sequences with V and J called. These copies leave out some clones; in studies compared against another copy, an unresolved V gene accounts for under half, and the cause of the remainder is not known. Clone size and V and J calls were adopted from that table, with D and trimming inferred from the DNA. Present in this sample are 150,000 or so clones, 80% of which were seen just once. Around 0.62% of the sample belongs to the ten largest clones.

Paper-wide results and their limitations: The quantity of clinical and demographic metadata differed by source and by participant and was supplied without curation.

Whole blood was collected in K2EDTA tubes by collaborating institutions according to the institutions' own protocols. For TCRbeta analysis, collaborators shipped samples in one of three forms: frozen whole blood, isolated PBMCs, or DNA extracted from either of those sample types. Including cysteine and phenylalanine, the CDR3 has 14 amino acids. Left in the record is the CDR3 DNA by itself, 42 bases read in frame from the first base. CDR1 and CDR2 (MNHNS, SASEGT) derive from the germline V gene. Deletion took 2 bases off V and 3 bases off J, with a span of 7 bases between the germline ends. Worth noting for this clone: Its antigen specificity is not known. Per-nucleotide qualities are absent, and no much larger clonotype sits a single base away.

Sequencing used peripheral blood. The V gene is TRBV6-1 and the J gene is TRBJ1-4; matching of 5 bases hints at TRBD1 as the D gene. The clonotype was recovered from a man in his 60s with acute or convalescent COVID-19. Here is the DNA: TGTGCCAGCAGTGAACCCAGGGCTAATGAAAAACTGTTTTTT. This encodes CASSEPRANEKLFF.